Detailed here is one T cell receptor beta chain. The sample originates from a study of blood T cell repertoires in COVID-19. This CDR3 has 17 amino acids. From germline, CDR1 is SGHTA and CDR2 FQGNSA. Trimming took 3 bases from V and 5 from J; bases not matched to a gene: 13. Assay used: immunoSEQ multiplex PCR; TCRdb lists only in-frame clones, some missing. Of 150,000 or so clones in the sample, around 90% were seen once. The sequenced sample consisted of PBMCs or T cells enriched from blood (not recorded which). The TCR sequence derives from a woman aged 40-49 years who had been exposed to COVID-19. The V and J genes are TRBV7-2 and TRBJ2-5; 9 nucleotides line up with TRBD2. The CDR3 here is CASSLGSGGGAKETQYF. In nucleotides, the CDR3 is TGTGCCAGCAGCTTGGGAAGTGGCGGGGGGGCTAAGGAGACCCAGTACTTC.